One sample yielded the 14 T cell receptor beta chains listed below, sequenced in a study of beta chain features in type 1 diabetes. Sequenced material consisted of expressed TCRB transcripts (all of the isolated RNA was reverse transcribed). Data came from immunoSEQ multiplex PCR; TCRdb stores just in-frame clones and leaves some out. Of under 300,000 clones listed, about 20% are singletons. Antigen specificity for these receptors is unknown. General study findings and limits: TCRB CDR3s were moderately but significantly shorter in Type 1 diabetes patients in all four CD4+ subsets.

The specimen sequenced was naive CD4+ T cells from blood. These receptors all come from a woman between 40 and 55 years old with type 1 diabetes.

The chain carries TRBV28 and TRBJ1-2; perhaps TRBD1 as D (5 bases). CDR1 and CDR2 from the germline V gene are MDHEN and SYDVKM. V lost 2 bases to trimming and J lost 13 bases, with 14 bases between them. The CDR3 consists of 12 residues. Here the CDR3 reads CASSLGRGTSTF. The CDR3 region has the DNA TGTGCCAGCAGTTTAGGGAGGGGCACCAGCACCTTC.

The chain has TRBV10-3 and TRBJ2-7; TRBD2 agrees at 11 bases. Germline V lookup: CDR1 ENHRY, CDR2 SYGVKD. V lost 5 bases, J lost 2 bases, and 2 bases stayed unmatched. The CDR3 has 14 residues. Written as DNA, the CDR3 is TGTGCCATCAGTTATAGCGGGAGGGCCTACGAGCAGTACTTC. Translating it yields CAISYSGRAYEQYF.

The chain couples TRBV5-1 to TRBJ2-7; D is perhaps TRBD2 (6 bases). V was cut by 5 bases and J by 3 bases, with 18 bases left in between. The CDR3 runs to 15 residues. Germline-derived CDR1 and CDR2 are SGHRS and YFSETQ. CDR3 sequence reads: CASSFLGTGVYEQYF. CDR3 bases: TGCGCCAGCAGTTTTCTTGGGACGGGGGTCTACGAGCAGTACTTC.

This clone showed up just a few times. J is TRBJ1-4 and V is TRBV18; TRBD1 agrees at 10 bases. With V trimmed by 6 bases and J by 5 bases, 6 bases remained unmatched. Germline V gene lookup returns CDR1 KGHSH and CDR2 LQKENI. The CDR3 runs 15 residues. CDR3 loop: CASSRQGAINEKLFF. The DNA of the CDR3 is TGTGCCAGCTCTCGACAGGGGGCGATCAATGAAAAACTGTTTTTT.

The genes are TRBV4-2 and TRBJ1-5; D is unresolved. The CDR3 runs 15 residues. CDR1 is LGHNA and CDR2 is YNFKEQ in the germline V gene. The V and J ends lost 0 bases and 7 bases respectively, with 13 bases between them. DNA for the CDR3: TGTGCCAGCAGCCAAGATGGTGGGTCGAGGCAGCCCCAGCATTTT. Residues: CASSQDGGSRQPQHF.

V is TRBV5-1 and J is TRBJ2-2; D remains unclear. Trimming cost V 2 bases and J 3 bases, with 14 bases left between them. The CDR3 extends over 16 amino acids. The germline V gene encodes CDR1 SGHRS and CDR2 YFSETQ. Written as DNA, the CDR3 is TGCGCCAGCAGCTTAGAACTATCGACCGACACCGGGGAGCTGTTTTTT. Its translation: CASSLELSTDTGELFF.

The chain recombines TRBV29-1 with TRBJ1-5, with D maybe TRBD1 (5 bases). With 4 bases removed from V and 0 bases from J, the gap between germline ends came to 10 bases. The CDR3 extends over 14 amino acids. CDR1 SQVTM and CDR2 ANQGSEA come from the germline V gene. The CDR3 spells CSVGTGVSNQPQHF. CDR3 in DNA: TGCAGCGTTGGCACGGGGGTTAGCAATCAGCCCCAGCATTTT.

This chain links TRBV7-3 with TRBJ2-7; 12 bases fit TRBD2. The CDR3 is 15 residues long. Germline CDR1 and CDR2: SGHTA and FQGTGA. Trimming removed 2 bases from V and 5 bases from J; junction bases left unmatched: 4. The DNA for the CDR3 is TGTGCCAGCAGCTTAGTACTAGCGGGAGGAAACGAGCAGTACTTC. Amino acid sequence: CASSLVLAGGNEQYF.

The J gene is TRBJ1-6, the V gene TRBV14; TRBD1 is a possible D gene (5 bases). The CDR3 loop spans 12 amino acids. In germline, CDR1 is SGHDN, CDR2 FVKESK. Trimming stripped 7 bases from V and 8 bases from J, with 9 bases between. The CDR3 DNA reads TGTGCCAGCACCTTAGGGGATTCACCCCTCCACTTT. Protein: CASTLGDSPLHF.

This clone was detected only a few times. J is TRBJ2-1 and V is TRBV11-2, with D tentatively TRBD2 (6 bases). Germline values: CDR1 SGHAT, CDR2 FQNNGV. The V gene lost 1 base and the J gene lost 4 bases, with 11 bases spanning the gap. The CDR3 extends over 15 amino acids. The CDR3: CASSLATGVYNEQFF. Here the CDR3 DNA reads TGTGCCAGCAGCTTAGCAACGGGAGTTTACAATGAGCAGTTCTTC.

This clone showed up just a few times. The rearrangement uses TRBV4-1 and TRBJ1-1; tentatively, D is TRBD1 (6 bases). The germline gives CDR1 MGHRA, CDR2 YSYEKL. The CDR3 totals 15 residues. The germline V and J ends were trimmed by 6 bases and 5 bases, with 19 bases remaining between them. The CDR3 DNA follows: TGCGCCAGCAGAGGAGCGCAGGGGCGATGGACTGAAGCTTTCTTT. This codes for CASRGAQGRWTEAFF.

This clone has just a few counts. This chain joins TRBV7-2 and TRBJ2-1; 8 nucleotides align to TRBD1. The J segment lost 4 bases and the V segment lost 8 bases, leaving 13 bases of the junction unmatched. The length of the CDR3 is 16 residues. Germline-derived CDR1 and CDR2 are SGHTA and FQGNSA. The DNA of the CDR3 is TGTGCCAGCCTACCCCTGACCGGACAGGGATACAATGAGCAGTTCTTC. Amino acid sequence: CASLPLTGQGYNEQFF.

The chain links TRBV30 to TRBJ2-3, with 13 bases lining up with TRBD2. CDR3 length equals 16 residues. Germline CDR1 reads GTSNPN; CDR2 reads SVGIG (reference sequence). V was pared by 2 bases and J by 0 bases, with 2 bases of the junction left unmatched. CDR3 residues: CAWSRLAGGSTDTQYF. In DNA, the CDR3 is TGTGCCTGGAGTCGACTAGCGGGAGGCAGCACAGATACGCAGTATTTT.

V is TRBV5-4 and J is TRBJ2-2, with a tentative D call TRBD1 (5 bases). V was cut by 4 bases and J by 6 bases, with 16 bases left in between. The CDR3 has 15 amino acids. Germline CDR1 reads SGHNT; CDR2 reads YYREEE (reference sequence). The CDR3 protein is CASSHQGRSAGELFF. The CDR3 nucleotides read TGTGCCAGCAGCCATCAGGGAAGATCGGCCGGGGAGCTGTTTTTT.